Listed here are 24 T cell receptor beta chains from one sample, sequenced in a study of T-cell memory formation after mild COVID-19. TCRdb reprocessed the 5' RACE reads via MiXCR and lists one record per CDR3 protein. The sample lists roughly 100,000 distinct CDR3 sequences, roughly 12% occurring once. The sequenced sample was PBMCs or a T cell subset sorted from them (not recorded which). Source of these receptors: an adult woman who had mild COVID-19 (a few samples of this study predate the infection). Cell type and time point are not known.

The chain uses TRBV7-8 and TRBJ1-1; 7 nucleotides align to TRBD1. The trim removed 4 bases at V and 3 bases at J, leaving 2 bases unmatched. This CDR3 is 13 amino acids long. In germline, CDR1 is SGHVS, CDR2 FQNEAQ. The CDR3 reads CASSSDRDTEAFF. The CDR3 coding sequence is TGTGCCAGCAGCTCAGACAGGGACACTGAAGCTTTCTTT.

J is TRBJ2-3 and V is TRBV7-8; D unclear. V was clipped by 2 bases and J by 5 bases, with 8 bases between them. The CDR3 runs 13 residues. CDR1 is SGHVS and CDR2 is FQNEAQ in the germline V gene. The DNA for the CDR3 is TGTGCCAGCAGCTTATTAGAGCGAGATACGCAGTATTTT. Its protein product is CASSLLERDTQYF.

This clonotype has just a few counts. The CDR3 sequence is CASGPLGDIQYF. CDR3 DNA: TGTGCCAGCGGTCCTCTGGGGGACATTCAGTACTTC. J is TRBJ2-4 and V is TRBV7-6; D might be TRBD1 or TRBD2, each matching 5 bases. This CDR3 region has 12 residues. The germline V and J ends were trimmed by 8 bases and 8 bases, with 13 bases remaining between them. Germline-derived CDR1 and CDR2 are SGHVS and FNYEAQ.

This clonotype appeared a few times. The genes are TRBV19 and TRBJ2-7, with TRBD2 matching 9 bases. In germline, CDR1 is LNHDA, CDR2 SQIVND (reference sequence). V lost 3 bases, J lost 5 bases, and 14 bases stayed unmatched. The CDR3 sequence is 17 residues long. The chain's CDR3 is CASSIGQGLAGSHEQYF. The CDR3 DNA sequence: TGTGCCAGTAGTATCGGTCAAGGGCTAGCGGGAAGCCACGAGCAGTACTTC.

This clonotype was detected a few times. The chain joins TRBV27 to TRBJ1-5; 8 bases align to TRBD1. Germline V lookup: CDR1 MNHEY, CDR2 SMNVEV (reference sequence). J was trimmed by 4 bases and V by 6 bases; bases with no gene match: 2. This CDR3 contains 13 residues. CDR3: CASRQGGNQPQHF. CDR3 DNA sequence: TGTGCCAGCAGACAGGGGGGTAATCAGCCCCAGCATTTT.

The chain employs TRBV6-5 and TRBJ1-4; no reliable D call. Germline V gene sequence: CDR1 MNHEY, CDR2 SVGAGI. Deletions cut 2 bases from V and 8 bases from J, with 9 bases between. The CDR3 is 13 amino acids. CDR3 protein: CASSYVEGEKLFF. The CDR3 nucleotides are TGTGCCAGCAGTTACGTCGAAGGCGAAAAACTGTTTTTT.

The DNA of the CDR3 is TGTGCCAGCAGTTTAACCGGGGAAACCTACGAGCAGTACTTC. Amino acids: CASSLTGETYEQYF. J is TRBJ2-7 and V is TRBV28; the D gene is possibly TRBD2 (5 bases). Germline assignment: CDR1 MDHEN and CDR2 SYDVKM. The CDR3 extends over 14 amino acids. Between the trimmed V and J ends, which lost 2 bases and 2 bases, there was a span of 10 bases.

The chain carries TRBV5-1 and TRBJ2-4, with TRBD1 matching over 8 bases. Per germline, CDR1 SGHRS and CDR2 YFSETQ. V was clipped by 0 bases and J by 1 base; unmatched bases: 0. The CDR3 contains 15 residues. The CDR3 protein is CASSLGDRAKNIQYF. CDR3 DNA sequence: TGCGCCAGCAGCTTGGGGGACAGGGCCAAAAACATTCAGTACTTC. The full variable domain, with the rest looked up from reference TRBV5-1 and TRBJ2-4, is KAGVTQTPRYLIKTRGQQVTLSCSPISGHRSVSWYQQTPGQGLQFLFEYFSETQRNKGNFPGRFSGRQFSNSRSEMNVSTLELGDSALYLCASSLGDRAKNIQYFGAGTRLSVL.

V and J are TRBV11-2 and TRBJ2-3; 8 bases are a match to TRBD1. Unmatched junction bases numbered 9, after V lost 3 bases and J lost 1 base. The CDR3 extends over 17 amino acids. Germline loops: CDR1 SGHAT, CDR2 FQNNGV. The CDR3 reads CASSFLTQGAGTDTQYF. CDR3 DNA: TGTGCCAGCAGCTTCCTGACCCAGGGGGCCGGCACAGATACGCAGTATTTT.

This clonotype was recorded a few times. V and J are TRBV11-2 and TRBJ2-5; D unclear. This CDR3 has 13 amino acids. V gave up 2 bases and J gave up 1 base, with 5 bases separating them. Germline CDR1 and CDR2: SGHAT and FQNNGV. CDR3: CASSLRSQETQYF. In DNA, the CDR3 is TGTGCCAGCAGCTTACGGTCCCAAGAGACCCAGTACTTC.

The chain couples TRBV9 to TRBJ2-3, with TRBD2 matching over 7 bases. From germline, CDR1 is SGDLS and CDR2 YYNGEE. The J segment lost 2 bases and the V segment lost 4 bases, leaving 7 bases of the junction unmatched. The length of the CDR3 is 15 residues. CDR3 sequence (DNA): TGTGCCAGCAGCCCGGCTAGCGGCCCCACAGATACGCAGTATTTT. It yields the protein CASSPASGPTDTQYF.

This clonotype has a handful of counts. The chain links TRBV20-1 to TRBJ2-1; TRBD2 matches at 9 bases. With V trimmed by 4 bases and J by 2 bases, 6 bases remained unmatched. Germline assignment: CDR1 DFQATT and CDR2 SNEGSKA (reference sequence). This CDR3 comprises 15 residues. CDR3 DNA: TGCAGTGCTAAACCGACTAGCGGCCCCTACAATGAGCAGTTCTTC. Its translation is CSAKPTSGPYNEQFF.

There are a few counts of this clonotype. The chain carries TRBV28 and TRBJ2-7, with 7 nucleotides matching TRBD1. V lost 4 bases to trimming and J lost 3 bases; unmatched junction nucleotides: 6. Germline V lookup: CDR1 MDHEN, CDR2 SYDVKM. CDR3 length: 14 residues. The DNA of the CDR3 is TGTGCCAGCAGTTACCCTGCAGGGGGCTACGAGCAGTACTTC. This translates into CASSYPAGGYEQYF.

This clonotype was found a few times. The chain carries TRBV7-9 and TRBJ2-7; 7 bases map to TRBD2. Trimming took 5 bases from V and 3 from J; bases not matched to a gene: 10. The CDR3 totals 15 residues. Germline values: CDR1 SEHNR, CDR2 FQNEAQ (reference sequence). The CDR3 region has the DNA TGTGCCAGCAGCCCAAGGTGGCGGGAGAACTACGAGCAGTACTTC. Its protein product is CASSPRWRENYEQYF.

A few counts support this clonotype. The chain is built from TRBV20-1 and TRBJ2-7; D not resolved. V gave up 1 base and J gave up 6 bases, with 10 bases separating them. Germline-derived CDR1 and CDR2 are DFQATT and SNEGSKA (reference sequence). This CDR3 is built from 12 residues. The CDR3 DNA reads TGCAGTGCTAGAGTTGAAGGGTTCGAGCAGTACTTC. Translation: CSARVEGFEQYF.

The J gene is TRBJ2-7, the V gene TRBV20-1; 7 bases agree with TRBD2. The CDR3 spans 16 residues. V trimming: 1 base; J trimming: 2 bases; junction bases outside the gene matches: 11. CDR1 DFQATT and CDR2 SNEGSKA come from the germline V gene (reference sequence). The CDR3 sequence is CSARGSGGGLTYEQYF. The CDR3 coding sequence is TGCAGTGCTAGAGGTTCCGGCGGGGGTTTGACCTACGAGCAGTACTTC.

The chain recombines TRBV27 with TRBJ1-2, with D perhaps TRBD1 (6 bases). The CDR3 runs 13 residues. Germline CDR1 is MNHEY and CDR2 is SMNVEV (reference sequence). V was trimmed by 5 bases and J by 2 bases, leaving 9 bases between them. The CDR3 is CASSHGQNYGYTF. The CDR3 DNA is TGTGCCAGCAGTCACGGACAGAACTATGGCTACACCTTC.

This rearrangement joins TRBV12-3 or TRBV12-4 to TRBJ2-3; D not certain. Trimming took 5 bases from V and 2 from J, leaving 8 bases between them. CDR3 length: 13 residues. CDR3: CASSTLPTDTQYF. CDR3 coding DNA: TGTGCCAGCAGTACCCTACCCACAGATACGCAGTATTTT.

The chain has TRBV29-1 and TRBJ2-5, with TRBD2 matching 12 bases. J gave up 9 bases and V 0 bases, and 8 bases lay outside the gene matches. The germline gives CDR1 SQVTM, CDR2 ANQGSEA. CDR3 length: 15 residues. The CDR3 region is CSVEDRRTSGAAQYF. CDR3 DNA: TGCAGCGTTGAAGATCGTAGGACTAGCGGGGCGGCCCAGTACTTC.

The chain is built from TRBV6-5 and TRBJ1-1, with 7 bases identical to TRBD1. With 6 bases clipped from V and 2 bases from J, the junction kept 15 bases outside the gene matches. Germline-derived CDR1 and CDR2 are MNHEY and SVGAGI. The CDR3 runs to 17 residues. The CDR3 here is CASSLGPGGTDNTEAFF. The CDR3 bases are TGTGCCAGCAGCCTAGGGCCCGGCGGGACAGATAACACTGAAGCTTTCTTT.

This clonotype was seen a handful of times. CDR3 residues: CASSLGTGGYGYTF. For the CDR3, the DNA is TGCGCCAGCAGCTTGGGGACAGGGGGCTATGGCTACACCTTC. The gene calls are TRBV5-1 and TRBJ1-2, with TRBD1 identical over 10 bases. V gave up 0 bases and J gave up 4 bases; unmatched junction bases: 0. The CDR3 has 14 amino acids. From germline, CDR1 is SGHRS and CDR2 YFSETQ.

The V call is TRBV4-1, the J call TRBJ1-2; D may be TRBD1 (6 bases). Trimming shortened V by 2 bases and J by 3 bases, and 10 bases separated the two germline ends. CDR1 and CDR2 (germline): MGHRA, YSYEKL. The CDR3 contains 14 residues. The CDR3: CASSQTGLDYGYTF. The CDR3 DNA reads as TGCGCCAGCAGCCAAACAGGGTTGGACTATGGCTACACCTTC.

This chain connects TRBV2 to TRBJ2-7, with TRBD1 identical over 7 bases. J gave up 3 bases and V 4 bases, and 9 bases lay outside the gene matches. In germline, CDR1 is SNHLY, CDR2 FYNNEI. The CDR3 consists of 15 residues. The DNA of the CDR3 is TGTGCCAGCAGTGCCCCCCAGGCAGGGGGCTACGAGCAGTACTTC. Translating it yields CASSAPQAGGYEQYF. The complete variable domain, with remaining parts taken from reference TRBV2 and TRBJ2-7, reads EPEVTQTPSHQVTQMGQEVILRCVPISNHLYFYWYRQILGQKVEFLVSFYNNEISEKSEIFDDQFSVERPDGSNFTLKIRSTKLEDSAMYFCASSAPQAGGYEQYFGPGTRLTVT.

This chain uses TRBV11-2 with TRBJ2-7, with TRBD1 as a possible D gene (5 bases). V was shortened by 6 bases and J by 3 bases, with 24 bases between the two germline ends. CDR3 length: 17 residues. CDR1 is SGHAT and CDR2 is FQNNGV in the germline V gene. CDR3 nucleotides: TGTGCCAGCAGTGGGATGTACAGGCGTATTTTCCACTACGAGCAGTACTTC. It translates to CASSGMYRRIFHYEQYF.